This T cell receptor (beta chain) was found in a study of shared clonotypes between healthy human individuals. Samples underwent the assay at deep level. For each subset, genomic DNA was distributed in equal portions over several immunoSEQ plates. Each PCR replicate from the sorted subsets contained approximately 0.2 ug DNA, which is tens of thousands of T cell genomes. Authors' methods: ImmunoSEQ yielded junction-only sequences lacking quality scores, so filtering differed. This table comes from immunoSEQ multiplex PCR, and its TCRdb copy is limited to in-frame clones, with some not included. For V, J and clone size, that table is used; D and trimming come from the DNA. Of millions of clones listed, more than 85% are singletons. Naive-designated CD8 cells lacked CD45RO, were positively enriched for CCR7, and omitted terminally differentiated effector memory CD45RA+ cells. This CDR3 region has 14 residues. The germline V gene has CDR1 LNHDA and CDR2 SQIVND (reference sequence). Trimming removed 0 bases from V and 2 bases from J, with 7 bases in between.

The source is a man between 18 and 29 years old in good health. Some clones in this sample may be carry-over from other donors' samples. Sequences were obtained from naive CD8+ T cells from PBMCs. The chain has TRBV19 and TRBJ1-2; D is unclear. In nucleotides, the CDR3 is TGTGCCAGTAGTATAGATGCTGAGAACTATGGCTACACCTTC. As protein: CASSIDAENYGYTF.